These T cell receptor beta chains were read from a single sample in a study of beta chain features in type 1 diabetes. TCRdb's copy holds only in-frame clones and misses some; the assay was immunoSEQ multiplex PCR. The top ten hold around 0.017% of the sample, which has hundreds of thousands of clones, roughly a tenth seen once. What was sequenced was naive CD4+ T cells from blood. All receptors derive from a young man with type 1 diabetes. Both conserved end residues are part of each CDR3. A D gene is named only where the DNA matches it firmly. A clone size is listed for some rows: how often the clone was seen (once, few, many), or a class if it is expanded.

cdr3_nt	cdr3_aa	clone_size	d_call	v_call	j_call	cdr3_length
TGTGCCAGCAGCGTAGAGCGGAGCACAGATACGCAGTATTTT	CASSVERSTDTQYF	few	.	TRBV9	TRBJ2-3	14
TGTGCCAGTAAAGGGGACCCAAGCGGGGCCCTTGAAGCTTTCTTT	CASKGDPSGALEAFF	.	.	TRBV19	TRBJ1-1	15
TGCAGCGTTGCCGAGACAGCTAGCACAGATACGCAGTATTTT	CSVAETASTDTQYF	few	.	TRBV29-1	TRBJ2-3	14
TGTGCCAGCAGCGTTTCTAGCGGGTACAATGAGCAGTTCTTC	CASSVSSGYNEQFF	few	TRBD2	TRBV9	TRBJ2-1	14
TGTGCCAGCAGCTCGTACAGGTACGAGCAGTACTTC	CASSSYRYEQYF	.	.	TRBV11-2	TRBJ2-7	12
TGTGCCAGCAGCTTGGGACAGGGGATGAACACTGAAGCTTTCTTT	CASSLGQGMNTEAFF	few	TRBD1	TRBV7-3	TRBJ1-1	15
TGTGCCTGGAGCGCGGGGAGCAATGAGCAGTTCTTC	CAWSAGSNEQFF	few	.	TRBV30	TRBJ2-1	12
TGCAGCGTTGAAGGCGGGTTAGCTGCGAGGTATGGCTACACCTTC	CSVEGGLAARYGYTF	.	.	TRBV29-1	TRBJ1-2	15
TGTGCCAGCAGCGTAGAGCTAGCTAACACCGGGGAGCTGTTTTTT	CASSVELANTGELFF	.	.	TRBV9	TRBJ2-2	15
TGTGCCAGCTCACCTCAGGACTTGAACACTGAAGCTTTCTTT	CASSPQDLNTEAFF	few	.	TRBV18	TRBJ1-1	14
TGCGCCAGCAGCCAAGAAATCAGGGGGAACATTCAGTACTTC	CASSQEIRGNIQYF	few	TRBD1	TRBV4-3	TRBJ2-4	14
TGTGCCAGTAGTATAGGCGGATCCTACGAGCAGTACTTC	CASSIGGSYEQYF	.	.	TRBV19	TRBJ2-7	13
TGTGCCAGTAGTCCAAGCCTAGCGGACTATGGCTACACCTTC	CASSPSLADYGYTF	few	.	TRBV19	TRBJ1-2	14
TGTGCCAGCAGAACCGGGACTAGCGACCCGACTAGGTACTTC	CASRTGTSDPTRYF	few	TRBD2	TRBV2	TRBJ2-5	14
TGCGCCAGCAGCTCGGGACAGGGAGACAATGAGCAGTTCTTC	CASSSGQGDNEQFF	.	TRBD1	TRBV5-1	TRBJ2-1	14
TGTGCCAGCAGCTTAGTACAGGGGGTCTACGAGCAGTACTTC	CASSLVQGVYEQYF	.	TRBD1	TRBV7-2	TRBJ2-7	14
TGTGCCAGCAGTATTGGGACAGGGACTACCGGGGAGCTGTTTTTT	CASSIGTGTTGELFF	.	TRBD1	TRBV6-1	TRBJ2-2	15
TGTGCCAGCAGTTCCCTCCTCGAGGGTGAGACCCAGTACTTC	CASSSLLEGETQYF	few	.	TRBV27	TRBJ2-5	14
TGCAGCGCGAAGCGGGGGGTAGATGAGCAGTTCTTC	CSAKRGVDEQFF	.	TRBD2	TRBV29-1	TRBJ2-1	12
TGTGCCAGCAGCGACAGGGGCAATCAGCCCCAGCATTTT	CASSDRGNQPQHF	few	.	TRBV9	TRBJ1-5	13
TGCGCCAGCAGCTTGGTAGTTTCGCACGAGCAGTACTTC	CASSLVVSHEQYF	few	.	TRBV5-1	TRBJ2-7	13
TGTGCCAGCAGCTCACAGGGGGACACTGAAGCTTTCTTT	CASSSQGDTEAFF	.	TRBD1	TRBV7-9	TRBJ1-1	13
TGCAGCGTCAGGGACTCCTCGTTCTATGGCTACACCTTC	CSVRDSSFYGYTF	.	.	TRBV29-1	TRBJ1-2	13
TGCACCAGCAGCCTGGAGGGGCCTAGCACAGATACGCAGTATTTT	CTSSLEGPSTDTQYF	.	.	TRBV1	TRBJ2-3	15
TGTGCCTGGAGCACTTTGACAGGAAGGGGACCCCAGCATTTT	CAWSTLTGRGPQHF	few	.	TRBV30	TRBJ1-5	14
TGTGCCAGCGCCCAAAACCGGGACAGTTTCGGCTACACCTTC	CASAQNRDSFGYTF	.	TRBD1	TRBV16	TRBJ1-2	14
TGCGCCAGCAGCCAAGGGACAGACGGCAATCAGCCCCAGCATTTT	CASSQGTDGNQPQHF	few	.	TRBV4-3	TRBJ1-5	15
TGTGCCAGCAGTGATCCACAGGGGGGGAACACTGAAGCTTTCTTT	CASSDPQGGNTEAFF	.	TRBD1	TRBV25-1	TRBJ1-1	15
TGCGCCAGCAGCTGGTCGGCCATTCGGGTCCAGTACTTC	CASSWSAIRVQYF	.	.	TRBV5-1	TRBJ2-5	13
TGTGCCAGCAGCTTGGCGGGGGGTTCCCCAGATACGCAGTATTTT	CASSLAGGSPDTQYF	.	TRBD2	TRBV5-4	TRBJ2-3	15
TGTGCCAGCAGCCAAGATCGCCAGGGGTTGGATACGCAGTATTTT	CASSQDRQGLDTQYF	.	.	TRBV4-2	TRBJ2-3	15
TGTGCCAGCAGAGGGACAGCCACGAGGAATTCACCCCTCCACTTT	CASRGTATRNSPLHF	.	TRBD1	TRBV28	TRBJ1-6	15
TGTGCCAGCAGTCCAGACAGGGGACCTTCCTACGAGCAGTACTTC	CASSPDRGPSYEQYF	.	TRBD1	TRBV6-1	TRBJ2-7	15
TGTGCCAGCAGCTTTTCCGGTCTAAACACTGAAGCTTTCTTT	CASSFSGLNTEAFF	.	.	TRBV7-9	TRBJ1-1	14
TGTGCCAGCACCCGAAGCAACTACCAAGAGACCCAGTACTTC	CASTRSNYQETQYF	.	.	TRBV6-5	TRBJ2-5	14
TGTGCCAGCTCACCCAGGGCAGGGAATCAGCCCCAGCATTTT	CASSPRAGNQPQHF	.	.	TRBV18	TRBJ1-5	14
TGTGCCAGCAGCCTACAGGGACCCCAGCATTTT	CASSLQGPQHF	few	.	TRBV6-6	TRBJ1-5	11
TGCAGCCCCTGGACGGGACAGGGGATAGATACGCAGTATTTT	CSPWTGQGIDTQYF	few	TRBD1	TRBV29-1	TRBJ2-3	14
TGTGCCAGCTCACCGACTTTAGGCTCTGGAAACACCATATATTTT	CASSPTLGSGNTIYF	few	.	TRBV18	TRBJ1-3	15
TGTGCCAGCGACAGCGGGGGGAACACCGGGGAGCTGTTTTTT	CASDSGGNTGELFF	few	TRBD2	TRBV2	TRBJ2-2	14
TGTGCCAGCAGCTTAGGGACAGACCGCACAGATACGCAGTATTTT	CASSLGTDRTDTQYF	few	.	TRBV7-2	TRBJ2-3	15
TGTGCCACCAGCAGAGATCGTCCTAGCAGCCACGAGACCCAGTACTTC	CATSRDRPSSHETQYF	few	.	TRBV15	TRBJ2-5	16
TGTGCCAGCAGCCACCGAGACTGGAACACTGAAGCTTTCTTT	CASSHRDWNTEAFF	.	.	TRBV4-2	TRBJ1-1	14
TGTGCCAGCAGGATAGCGGGGGGGCCGGATACGCAGTATTTT	CASRIAGGPDTQYF	few	TRBD2	TRBV6-5	TRBJ2-3	14
TGTGCCAGCAGGACCGGGACAGGGGGCAGGGAAGGCTACACCTTC	CASRTGTGGREGYTF	few	TRBD1	TRBV6-1	TRBJ1-2	15
TGTGCTAGCAGCCCTCGAGCGGGGGGCCCAGATACGCAGTATTTT	CASSPRAGGPDTQYF	.	TRBD2	TRBV7-7	TRBJ2-3	15
TGTGCCAGCAGTTACTCAGGGGGCTCTGGGGCCAACGTCCTGACTTTC	CASSYSGGSGANVLTF	.	.	TRBV6-5	TRBJ2-6	16
TGTGCCAGTCGCGCCATCGACAGCTCCTACGAGCAGTACTTC	CASRAIDSSYEQYF	.	.	TRBV19	TRBJ2-7	14
TGTGCCAGCAGCTTATCAGGAGATACGCAGTATTTT	CASSLSGDTQYF	few	.	TRBV7-2	TRBJ2-3	12
TGTGCCAGCAGTCGACACCTCAATGAGCAGTTCTTC	CASSRHLNEQFF	.	.	TRBV13	TRBJ2-1	12